The 21 T cell receptor beta chains reported below all come from one sample, sequenced in a study of CD8 T cells in ankylosing spondylitis. TCRdb processed the 5' RACE reads anew with MiXCR; each CDR3 protein has one entry. The table has 100,000 to 150,000 distinct CDR3 sequences, roughly 11% seen once. Sequences were obtained from blood, either unsorted or a sorted T cell fraction (not recorded which). Source of these receptors: a female donor with ankylosing spondylitis or in good health (not recorded which).

This clonotype was seen at least ten times. The chain joins TRBV27 to TRBJ2-2; D ambiguous. Germline-derived CDR1 and CDR2 are MNHEY and SMNVEV (reference sequence). V lost 3 bases and J lost 4, with 9 bases in between. The CDR3 runs to 14 residues. The CDR3 DNA reads as TGTGCCAGCAGTTTCGAGTATACCACCGGGGAGCTGTTTTTT. Residues: CASSFEYTTGELFF.

This clonotype has ten or more counts. This chain joins TRBV11-2 and TRBJ1-3; no clear D gene. Looked up from germline, CDR1 is SGHAT and CDR2 is FQNNGV. V was trimmed by 3 bases and J by 6 bases, leaving 12 bases between them. CDR3 size: 14 residues. The CDR3 region has the DNA TGTGCCAGCAGCTTTATCCGGGTTTCAAACACCATATATTTT. It translates to CASSFIRVSNTIYF.

This clonotype was detected only once. The junction and the germline gene differ at one end; a read error may be behind it. The chain employs TRBV5-5 and TRBJ2-5; TRBD1 might be the D (6 bases). This CDR3 has 13 amino acids. Germline V CDR1 and CDR2: SGHKS, YYEKEE (reference sequence). CDR3 in amino acids: CASSLDRAETQSF. Written as DNA, the CDR3 is TGTGCCAGCAGCTTGGACAGGGCGGAGACCCAGTCCTTC.

This clonotype was seen many times. In DNA, the CDR3 is TGCAGTGCTAAGAGTACAGGGGGCCGGAGCAACACCGGGGAGCTGTTTTTT. Residues: CSAKSTGGRSNTGELFF. The V and J genes are TRBV20-1 and TRBJ2-2; TRBD1 agrees at 9 bases. V shed 4 bases, J shed 2 bases, and the junction held 11 bases outside the gene matches. The germline CDR1 and CDR2 sequences are DFQATT and SNEGSKA (reference sequence). The CDR3 has 17 amino acids.

The chain is built from TRBV29-1 and TRBJ2-1; 10 bases agree with TRBD2. This CDR3 comprises 13 residues. CDR1 and CDR2 from the germline V gene are SQVTM and ANQGSEA. Trimming took 4 bases from V and 3 from J; bases not matched to a gene: 0. The CDR3 region is CSVGLAGYNEQFF. The DNA for the CDR3 is TGCAGCGTTGGACTAGCGGGCTACAATGAGCAGTTCTTC.

On this clonotype: A clone one base away is much larger, so this may be a read error. The chain employs TRBV12-3 or TRBV12-4 and TRBJ2-3; D is possibly TRBD2 (6 bases). The CDR3 contains 18 residues. In DNA, the CDR3 is TGTGCCCGCAGCCCCCGCGGAGAGTCCTTAGCGGATACAGATACGCAGTATTTT. Residues: CARSPRGESLADTDTQYF.

Turning to this clonotype: A read error may explain this, as a much larger clone is one base away. The genes are TRBV11-2 and TRBJ2-2; D may match TRBD1 or TRBD2 (5 bases each). This CDR3 has 13 amino acids. The ends were cut back, 2 bases at V and 7 bases at J, with 8 bases in the middle. Germline V gene sequence: CDR1 SGHAT, CDR2 FQNNGV. The CDR3 region is CASSLRGVGELFF. In DNA form, the CDR3 reads TGTGCCAGCAGCTTAAGAGGGGTCGGGGAGCTGTTTTTT.

The V call is TRBV20-1, the J call TRBJ1-5; D gene ambiguous. The CDR3 has 14 residues. Trimming took off 3 bases at V and 1 base at J, with 10 bases between the two ends. Per the germline V gene, CDR1 is DFQATT and CDR2 is SNEGSKA (reference sequence). The CDR3 protein is CSARVGESNQPQHF. The DNA for the CDR3 is TGCAGTGCTAGGGTCGGGGAGAGCAATCAGCCCCAGCATTTT.

Ten or more counts support this clonotype. The V gene is TRBV19, the J gene TRBJ2-3; 10 bases are shared with TRBD2. This CDR3 comprises 16 residues. From germline, CDR1 is LNHDA and CDR2 SQIVND (reference sequence). With 6 bases clipped from V and 4 bases from J, the junction kept 10 bases outside the gene matches. DNA of the CDR3: TGTGCCAGTAGGGCCAGCGGGAGGGCCGTGGCAGATACGCAGTATTTT. Protein: CASRASGRAVADTQYF.

This clonotype has ten or more counts. V gene TRBV11-1 combines with J gene TRBJ2-7; D call uncertain. Germline V gives CDR1 SGHAT, CDR2 FQDESV (reference sequence). The germline V and J ends were trimmed by 0 bases and 1 base, with 7 bases remaining between them. The CDR3 spans 14 residues. CDR3 in DNA: TGTGCCAGCAGCTTAGCGGGTGCTTCCTACGAGCAGTACTTC. Its translation: CASSLAGASYEQYF.

This clonotype was counted many times. V gene TRBV30 combines with J gene TRBJ2-1; TRBD2 matches 10 bases. Germline CDR1 is GTSNPN and CDR2 is SVGIG (reference sequence). The CDR3 has 14 amino acids. After removal of 2 bases from V and 10 bases from J, the junction contained 8 bases not matched to a gene. CDR3 protein: CAWSPSGRGLEQFF. CDR3 coding DNA: TGTGCCTGGAGTCCCAGCGGGAGGGGATTGGAGCAGTTCTTC.

This clonotype was counted ten times or more. The V and J genes are TRBV6-4 and TRBJ2-1, with 7 bases that match TRBD1. CDR1 MRHNA and CDR2 SNTAGT come from the germline V gene. V lost 3 bases and J lost 15; bases outside the gene matches: 5. CDR3 length: 11 residues. In DNA form, the CDR3 reads TGTGCCAGCAGTGAGAGGGGACAGTGGTTCTTC. Protein sequence: CASSERGQWFF.

The chain has TRBV18 and TRBJ2-7; tentative D call: TRBD1 (6 bases). Trimming removed 6 bases at V and 3 bases at J, with 15 bases between. Per the germline V gene, CDR1 is KGHSH and CDR2 is LQKENI. This CDR3 comprises 14 residues. Here the CDR3 DNA reads TGTGCCAGCTCGGCAGGGGCCAGTGGCTACGAGCAGTACTTC. Translating it yields CASSAGASGYEQYF. Variable domain in full (rest from reference TRBV18 and TRBJ2-7): NAGVMQNPRHLVRRRGQEARLRCSPMKGHSHVYWYRQLPEEGLKFMVYLQKENIIDESGMPKERFSAEFPKEGPSILRIQQVVRGDSAAYFCASSAGASGYEQYFGPGTRLTVT.

The table lists this clonotype with many counts. This chain connects TRBV25-1 to TRBJ2-2; D might be TRBD1 (5 bases). The V gene lost 3 bases and the J gene lost 7 bases, with 15 bases spanning the gap. The CDR3 runs to 15 residues. CDR1 is MGHDK and CDR2 is SYGVNS in the germline V gene. The chain's CDR3 is CASSDPRASGGELFF. The CDR3 nucleotides read TGTGCCAGCAGTGATCCCAGGGCATCAGGCGGGGAGCTGTTTTTT. Supplemented by reference TRBV25-1 and TRBJ2-2, the full variable domain reads EADIYQTPRYLVIGTGKKITLECSQTMGHDKMYWYQQDPGMELHLIHYSYGVNSTEKGDLSSESTVSRIRTEHFPLTLESARPSHTSQYLCASSDPRASGGELFFGEGSRLTVL.

In its sample, this clonotype was seen once. This chain joins TRBV2 and TRBJ2-1; TRBD2 matches at 8 bases. The CDR3 sequence is 17 residues long. With V trimmed by 0 bases and J by 3 bases, 7 bases remained unmatched. Germline lookup yields CDR1 SNHLY and CDR2 FYNNEI. In nucleotides, the CDR3 is TGTGCCAGCAGTGAAGCCCAGGAGCGGGGGCTCTACAATGAGCAGTTCTTC. Translating gives CASSEAQERGLYNEQFF.

This clonotype was seen ten or more times. This sequence joins TRBV10-3 and TRBJ1-5, with D hard to call. The CDR3 length is 12 residues. Germline-derived CDR1 and CDR2 are ENHRY and SYGVKD. Trimming left V 6 bases short and J 5 bases short, with 8 bases between. The CDR3, as DNA: TGTGCCATCAGCGAGCCAGATCAGCCCCAGCATTTT. Protein sequence: CAISEPDQPQHF.

This clonotype was found many times. The chain carries TRBV12-3 or TRBV12-4 and TRBJ2-1; D unclear. This CDR3 has 14 amino acids. With 6 bases removed from V and 8 bases from J, the gap between germline ends came to 17 bases. CDR3 amino acids: CASSPAHLDYEQFF. The CDR3 coding sequence is TGTGCCAGCAGCCCCGCTCATCTAGATTATGAGCAGTTCTTC.

There are many counts of this clonotype. V gene TRBV20-1 combines with J gene TRBJ2-4, with D possibly being TRBD1 (6 bases). The germline V gene encodes CDR1 DFQATT and CDR2 SNEGSKA (reference sequence). The CDR3 consists of 16 residues. Trimming removed 3 bases from V and 9 bases from J, with 24 bases in between. The CDR3 DNA reads TGCAGTGCTAGGATAGGTGGGGATGGGGGCACTAGCATTCAGTACTTC. Translated, it gives CSARIGGDGGTSIQYF.

Many counts were recorded for this clonotype. This chain joins TRBV5-1 and TRBJ1-5; D is possibly TRBD1 (5 bases). Trimming left V 4 bases short and J 3 bases short, with 11 bases between. The CDR3 has 14 residues. The germline V gene has CDR1 SGHRS and CDR2 YFSETQ. The CDR3, as DNA: TGCGCCAGCAGCGCGGGGGACGCCAATCAGCCCCAGCATTTT. It yields the protein CASSAGDANQPQHF.

This clonotype was detected many times. The genes are TRBV12-3 or TRBV12-4 and TRBJ1-5, with D perhaps TRBD1 (5 bases). The CDR3 covers 12 residues. Trimming pared 5 bases from V and 5 bases from J, leaving 7 bases between. The CDR3 DNA is TGTGCCAGCAGTCAAGGGGATCAGCCCCAGCATTTT. Its protein is CASSQGDQPQHF.

CDR3 nucleotides: TGTGCCAGCAGTAGCGGGGATCACTACGAGCAGTACTTC. It codes for CASSSGDHYEQYF. The chain is built from TRBV6-4 and TRBJ2-7, with 7 bases that match TRBD2. The CDR3 is made up of 13 amino acids. V lost 5 bases, J lost 3 bases, and 4 bases stayed unmatched. The germline gives CDR1 MRHNA, CDR2 SNTAGT.